Reported below is one T cell receptor beta chain. This CDR3 has 16 amino acids. The germline V gene has CDR1 LNHNV and CDR2 YYDKDF (reference sequence). Trimming took 0 bases from V and 2 from J, leaving 8 bases between them. The record originates from a study of T cell responses to AZD1222 COVID-19 vaccine. The repertoire was sequenced with immunoSEQ multiplex PCR; TCRdb's copy has only in-frame clones and lacks some. The repertoire holds fewer than 150,000 clones, with 87% as singletons. The chain has TRBV15 and TRBJ2-6; D remains unclear. This receptor was obtained from an adult in good health. The material sequenced was peripheral blood, taken on day 0 of AZD1222 vaccination. The CDR3, as DNA: TGTGCCACCAGCAGAGATCCCGGAGCTGGGGCCAACGTCCTGACTTTC. Its protein is CATSRDPGAGANVLTF. Looking up the rest from reference TRBV15 and TRBJ2-6 gives the full variable domain: DAMVIQNPRYQVTQFGKPVTLSCSQTLNHNVMYWYQQKSSQAPKLLFHYYDKDFNNEADTPDNFQSRRPNTSFCFLDIRSPGLGDTAMYLCATSRDPGAGANVLTFGAGSRLTVL.